These 24 T cell receptor beta chains share one sample of origin, sequenced in a study of cytomegalovirus exposure and HLA in healthy donors. Data came from immunoSEQ multiplex PCR; TCRdb stores just in-frame clones and leaves some out. This table holds about 110,000 clones, approximately 85% found once. The sequencing input was PBMCs. The receptors derive from a woman aged 18-29 years in good health and CMV-seronegative.

V gene TRBV4-1 combines with J gene TRBJ2-7; D not certain. V was pared by 1 base and J by 2 bases, with 6 bases between. Germline V gives CDR1 MGHRA, CDR2 YSYEKL. The length of the CDR3 is 13 residues. The CDR3 DNA reads as TGCGCCAGCAGCCAAGCGAGAACCTACGAGCAGTACTTC. Translation gives CASSQARTYEQYF.

The rearrangement joins TRBV6-5 to TRBJ2-7, with D possibly TRBD1 on 5 matching bases. The germline CDR1 and CDR2 sequences are MNHEY and SVGAGI. The CDR3 is 15 amino acids. V was trimmed by 3 bases and J by 3 bases, leaving 15 bases between them. The CDR3 region has the DNA TGTGCCAGCAGTTATGGGGCAGGACGGTTCTACGAGCAGTACTTC. Translated: CASSYGAGRFYEQYF.

V usage is TRBV6-1 and J usage is TRBJ1-1; D perhaps matches TRBD1 (5 bases). Trimming stripped 3 bases from V and 3 bases from J, with 8 bases between. The CDR3 has 13 amino acids. CDR1 and CDR2 (germline): MNHNS, SASEGT. The CDR3 nucleotides read TGTGCCAGCAGTGACCGGGGGTACACTGAAGCTTTCTTT. It yields the protein CASSDRGYTEAFF.

This clone was detected ten times or more. This same CDR3 is encoded by further DNA sequences in the sample. The rearrangement joins TRBV5-1 to TRBJ2-7; 8 nucleotides match TRBD1. J gave up 6 bases and V 5 bases, and 4 bases lay outside the gene matches. Germline-derived CDR1 and CDR2 are SGHRS and YFSETQ. CDR3 length: 12 amino acids. CDR3 bases: TGCGCCAGCAGTAACACAGGGGGCGAGCAGTACTTC. Translation: CASSNTGGEQYF.

This clone was picked up one time. The chain couples TRBV6-5 to TRBJ1-1; D not certain. V was shortened by 3 bases and J by 1 base, with 12 bases between the two germline ends. The CDR3 totals 15 residues. CDR1 and CDR2 (germline): MNHEY, SVGAGI. As DNA, the CDR3 is TGTGCCAGCAGTTATAGAGCGGGATCGAACACTGAAGCTTTCTTT. Translation gives CASSYRAGSNTEAFF.

This chain joins TRBV21-1 and TRBJ1-2. TRBV21-1 is flagged as a pseudogene. CDR3 size: 13 residues. The CDR3 region is CASPEATNYGYTF. CDR3 DNA: TGTGCCAGCCCCGAGGCGACTAACTATGGCTACACCTTC.

J is TRBJ1-4 and V is TRBV9; D call uncertain. The V gene's germline CDR1 is SGDLS and CDR2 YYNGEE. Trimming left V 4 bases short and J 3 bases short, with 13 bases between. This CDR3 has 15 residues. CDR3 in DNA: TGTGCCAGCAGCCCCGGCGGGGTGGCTAATGAAAAACTGTTTTTT. Translating gives CASSPGGVANEKLFF.

The sample holds a few counts of this clone. V usage is TRBV6-5 and J usage is TRBJ2-7, with 10 positions matching TRBD1. Germline lookup yields CDR1 MNHEY and CDR2 SVGAGI. Unmatched junction bases numbered 1, after V lost 2 bases and J lost 6 bases. The CDR3 sequence is 13 residues long. The CDR3 spells CASSYGTGAEQYF. In nucleotides, the CDR3 is TGTGCCAGCAGTTACGGGACAGGGGCCGAGCAGTACTTC.

This clone has a handful of counts. The chain carries TRBV30 and TRBJ1-2; D perhaps matches TRBD1 (5 bases). The CDR3 has 15 amino acids. The ends were cut back, 3 bases at V and 1 base at J, with 15 bases in the middle. Germline CDR1 reads GTSNPN; CDR2 reads SVGIG (reference sequence). CDR3 loop: CAWRKGIGHNYGYTF. The CDR3 DNA is TGTGCCTGGAGAAAGGGAATTGGACATAACTATGGCTACACCTTC.

The rearrangement uses TRBV5-4 and TRBJ1-2; 8 bases fit TRBD1. The germline CDR1 and CDR2 sequences are SGHNT and YYREEE (reference sequence). The ends lost 4 bases at V and 4 bases at J; junction bases unmatched: 3. CDR3 length equals 13 residues. CDR3 bases: TGTGCCAGCAGCCCGGACAGGGCCTATGGCTACACCTTC. This translates into CASSPDRAYGYTF.

The chain recombines TRBV7-9 with TRBJ1-4; 10 positions agree with TRBD1. The V gene end was trimmed by 2 bases and the J gene end by 6 bases; junction bases not matched to a gene: 3. Per the germline V gene, CDR1 is SEHNR and CDR2 is FQNEAQ (reference sequence). CDR3 size: 15 residues. This chain's CDR3 is CASSLLGTGDEKLFF. CDR3 DNA sequence: TGTGCCAGCAGCTTATTAGGGACAGGGGATGAAAAACTGTTTTTT.

CDR3 DNA sequence: TGTGCCAGTAATCGCGAGAACACTGAAGCTTTCTTT. Protein product: CASNRENTEAFF. V is TRBV19 and J is TRBJ1-1; D is uncertain. The CDR3 has 12 amino acids. Germline V gene sequence: CDR1 LNHDA, CDR2 SQIVND (reference sequence). The V gene lost 7 bases and the J gene lost 1 base, with 7 bases spanning the gap. The whole variable domain, remainder taken from reference TRBV19 and TRBJ1-1, is DGGITQSPKYLFRKEGQNVTLSCEQNLNHDAMYWYRQDPGQGLRLIYYSQIVNDFQKGDIAEGYSVSREKKESFPLTVTSAQKNPTAFYLCASNRENTEAFFGQGTRLTVV.

This sequence joins TRBV4-1 and TRBJ1-1; 8 bases match TRBD1. V lost 2 bases to trimming and J lost 1 base; unmatched junction nucleotides: 6. The CDR3 contains 16 residues. Per germline, CDR1 MGHRA and CDR2 YSYEKL. The CDR3 here is CASSQYGGTGNTEAFF. CDR3 DNA: TGCGCCAGCAGCCAATACGGCGGGACAGGGAACACTGAAGCTTTCTTT.

The genes are TRBV28 and TRBJ1-4; 11 bases are shared with TRBD1. Looked up from germline, CDR1 is MDHEN and CDR2 is SYDVKM. V trimming: 6 bases; J trimming: 3 bases; junction bases outside the gene matches: 9. The CDR3 length is 17 residues. As DNA, the CDR3 is TGTGCCAGCAGGCTTCCGGGACAGGGGGTTGCTAATGAAAAACTGTTTTTT. As protein: CASRLPGQGVANEKLFF.

This clone came up a few times. The chain's CDR3 is CASSQELQGTGNTIYF. In DNA form, the CDR3 reads TGCGCCAGCAGCCAAGAACTACAGGGGACTGGAAACACCATATATTTT. The chain employs TRBV4-1 and TRBJ1-3, with 7 positions matching TRBD1. This CDR3 is built from 16 residues. CDR1 and CDR2 (germline): MGHRA, YSYEKL. The junction had 4 bases not matched to a gene; V was cut back by 0 bases and J by 2 bases.

V is TRBV18 and J is TRBJ2-3; 11 positions match TRBD2. Trimming cost V 2 bases and J 4 bases; bases outside gene matches: 5. The CDR3 runs 16 residues. The germline gives CDR1 KGHSH, CDR2 LQKENI. The CDR3, as DNA: TGTGCCAGCTCACCAGGGCTAGCGGGGGGCCCAGATACGCAGTATTTT. It specifies CASSPGLAGGPDTQYF.

This clone was recorded once. The chain is built from TRBV20-1 and TRBJ1-1, with a tentative D call TRBD1 (5 bases). The CDR3 has 11 residues. The V end lost 6 bases, the J end lost 5 bases, and 10 bases lay between the germline ends. Germline CDR1 DFQATT, CDR2 SNEGSKA (reference sequence). The CDR3 here is CSAPGGTEAFF. DNA of the CDR3: TGCAGTGCCCCCGGGGGAACTGAAGCTTTCTTT.

This clone was detected once. The chain joins TRBV28 to TRBJ1-2; weak D call: TRBD1 (5 bases). CDR1 and CDR2 (germline): MDHEN, SYDVKM. CDR3 length: 15 amino acids. V was cut by 7 bases and J by 4 bases, with 19 bases left in between. The CDR3 sequence is CASTLGGGLSYGYTF. CDR3 bases: TGTGCCAGCACCTTGGGGGGAGGGTTGTCCTATGGCTACACCTTC.

V is TRBV30 and J is TRBJ2-5, with 11 bases matching TRBD2. V trimming: 1 base; J trimming: 3 bases; junction bases outside the gene matches: 10. The CDR3 extends over 17 amino acids. Germline values: CDR1 GTSNPN, CDR2 SVGIG (reference sequence). The CDR3 DNA reads as TGTGCCTGGAGTGCCCCTCCACTAGCGGGGGCCAAAGAGACCCAGTACTTC. Translated: CAWSAPPLAGAKETQYF.

In its sample, this clone was seen a few times. The CDR3: CASRPPGSSNSPLHF. The CDR3 bases are TGTGCCAGCAGACCCCCGGGTTCCTCAAATTCACCCCTCCACTTT. This chain links TRBV6-1 with TRBJ1-6, with D unclear. The CDR3 is made up of 15 amino acids. The germline V gene has CDR1 MNHNS and CDR2 SASEGT. Trimming shortened V by 6 bases and J by 7 bases, and 16 bases separated the two germline ends.

The chain employs TRBV27 and TRBJ1-6; D ambiguous. CDR1 and CDR2 from the germline V gene are MNHEY and SMNVEV (reference sequence). V was cut by 4 bases and J by 1 base, with 17 bases left in between. There are 18 residues in the CDR3. The CDR3 DNA is TGTGCCAGCAGTTCTTCCTCATCGGGGTGGTCCTATAATTCACCCCTCCACTTT. This codes for CASSSSSSGWSYNSPLHF.

J is TRBJ1-1 and V is TRBV15; 9 nucleotides match TRBD1. V was pared by 2 bases and J by 7 bases, with 8 bases of the junction left unmatched. Looked up from germline, CDR1 is LNHNV and CDR2 is YYDKDF (reference sequence). CDR3 size: 15 residues. Written as DNA, the CDR3 is TGTGCCACCAGCAGAAGGTCACAGGGGGCGCATGAAGCTTTCTTT. Translating gives CATSRRSQGAHEAFF.

This clone has just a few counts. The genes are TRBV30 and TRBJ2-5; D possibly corresponds to TRBD2 (6 bases). The ends were cut back, 3 bases at V and 5 bases at J, with 10 bases in the middle. This CDR3 spans 12 amino acids. CDR1 and CDR2 from the germline V gene are GTSNPN and SVGIG (reference sequence). The CDR3 region is CAWSLAGETQYF. CDR3 nucleotide sequence: TGTGCCTGGAGCCTGGCGGGGGAGACCCAGTACTTC.

The chain joins TRBV9 to TRBJ2-5, with 10 bases matching TRBD2. Losses at the gene ends were 1 base for V and 2 bases for J; bases not matched to a gene: 8. CDR3 length: 17 residues. Germline loops: CDR1 SGDLS, CDR2 YYNGEE. The CDR3 DNA reads as TGTGCCAGCAGCGTATCGGGAATAGCGGGGGGTCAAGAGACCCAGTACTTC. It yields the protein CASSVSGIAGGQETQYF.